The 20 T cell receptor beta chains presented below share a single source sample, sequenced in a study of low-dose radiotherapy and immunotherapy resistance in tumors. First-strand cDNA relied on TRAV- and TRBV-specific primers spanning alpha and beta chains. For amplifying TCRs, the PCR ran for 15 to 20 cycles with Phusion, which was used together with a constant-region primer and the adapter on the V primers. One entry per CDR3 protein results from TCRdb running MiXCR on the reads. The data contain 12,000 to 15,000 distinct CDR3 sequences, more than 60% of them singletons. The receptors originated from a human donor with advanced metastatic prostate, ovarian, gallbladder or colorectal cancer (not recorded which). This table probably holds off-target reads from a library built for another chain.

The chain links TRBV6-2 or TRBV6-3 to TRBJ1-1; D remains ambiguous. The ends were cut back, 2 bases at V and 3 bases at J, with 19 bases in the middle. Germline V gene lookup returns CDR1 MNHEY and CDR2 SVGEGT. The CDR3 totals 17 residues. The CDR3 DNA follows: TGTGCCAGCAGTTACCCACTGCCAGGCAAATCGGACACTGAAGCTTTCTTT. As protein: CASSYPLPGKSDTEAFF.

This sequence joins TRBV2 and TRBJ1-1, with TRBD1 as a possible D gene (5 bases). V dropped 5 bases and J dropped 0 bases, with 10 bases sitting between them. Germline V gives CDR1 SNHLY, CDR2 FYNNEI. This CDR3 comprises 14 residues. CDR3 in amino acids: CASSRQSMNTEAFF. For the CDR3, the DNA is TGTGCCAGCAGTCGACAGTCCATGAACACTGAAGCTTTCTTT.

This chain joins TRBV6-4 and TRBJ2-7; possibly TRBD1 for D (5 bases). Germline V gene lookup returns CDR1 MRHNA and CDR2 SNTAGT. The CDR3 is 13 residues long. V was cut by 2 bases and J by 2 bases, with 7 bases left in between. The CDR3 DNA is TGTGCCAGCAGTGACGACAGAGCCTACGAGCAGTACTTC. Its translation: CASSDDRAYEQYF.

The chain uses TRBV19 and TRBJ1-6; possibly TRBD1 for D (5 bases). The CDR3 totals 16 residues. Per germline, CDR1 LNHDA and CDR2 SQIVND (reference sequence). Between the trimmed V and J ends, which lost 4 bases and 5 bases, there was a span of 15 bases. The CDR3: CASSTSRTTHNSPLHF. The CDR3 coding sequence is TGTGCCAGTAGTACTTCAAGGACAACCCATAATTCACCCCTCCACTTT.

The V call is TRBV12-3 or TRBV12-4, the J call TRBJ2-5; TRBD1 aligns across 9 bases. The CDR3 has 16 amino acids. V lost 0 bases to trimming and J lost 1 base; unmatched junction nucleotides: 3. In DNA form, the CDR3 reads TGTGCCAGCAGTTTAGCAGGGACAGGGACCCAAGAGACCCAGTACTTC. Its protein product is CASSLAGTGTQETQYF.

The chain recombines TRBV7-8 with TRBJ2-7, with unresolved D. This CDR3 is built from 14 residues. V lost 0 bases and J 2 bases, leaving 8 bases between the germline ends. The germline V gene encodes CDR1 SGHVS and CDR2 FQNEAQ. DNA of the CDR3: TGTGCCAGCAGCTTAGCTGGGTCGGCCTACGAGCAGTACTTC. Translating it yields CASSLAGSAYEQYF.

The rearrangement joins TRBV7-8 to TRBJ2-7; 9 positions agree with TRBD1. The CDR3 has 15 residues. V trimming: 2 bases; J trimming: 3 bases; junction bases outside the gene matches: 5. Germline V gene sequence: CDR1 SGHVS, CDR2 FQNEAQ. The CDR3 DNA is TGTGCCAGCAGCTTAATGACAGGGGGTGGCTACGAGCAGTACTTC. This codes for CASSLMTGGGYEQYF.

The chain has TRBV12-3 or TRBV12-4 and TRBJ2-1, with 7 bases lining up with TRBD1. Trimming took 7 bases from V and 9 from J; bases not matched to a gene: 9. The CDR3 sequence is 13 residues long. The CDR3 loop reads CASTEDRVGEQFF. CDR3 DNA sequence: TGTGCCAGCACCGAAGACAGGGTCGGTGAGCAGTTCTTC.

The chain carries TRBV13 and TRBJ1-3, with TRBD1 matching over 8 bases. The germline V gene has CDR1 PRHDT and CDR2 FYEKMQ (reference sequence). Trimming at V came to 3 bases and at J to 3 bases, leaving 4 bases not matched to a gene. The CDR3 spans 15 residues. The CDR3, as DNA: TGTGCCAGCAGCTTGAGGGGGACAGGTGGAAACACCATATATTTT. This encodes CASSLRGTGGNTIYF.

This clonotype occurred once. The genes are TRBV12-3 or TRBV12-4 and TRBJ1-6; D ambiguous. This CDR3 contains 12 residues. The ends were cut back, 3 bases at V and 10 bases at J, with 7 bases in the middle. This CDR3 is CASSFSGSPLHF. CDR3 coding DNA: TGTGCCAGCAGTTTTTCGGGGTCACCCCTCCACTTT.

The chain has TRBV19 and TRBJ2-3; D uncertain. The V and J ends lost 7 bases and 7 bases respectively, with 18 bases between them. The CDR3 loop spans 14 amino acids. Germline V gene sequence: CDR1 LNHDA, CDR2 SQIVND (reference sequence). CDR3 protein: CASNPMDSRHTQYF. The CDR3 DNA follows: TGTGCCAGTAACCCGATGGATTCCAGGCATACGCAGTATTTT. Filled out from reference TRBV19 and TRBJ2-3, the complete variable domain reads DGGITQSPKYLFRKEGQNVTLSCEQNLNHDAMYWYRQDPGQGLRLIYYSQIVNDFQKGDIAEGYSVSREKKESFPLTVTSAQKNPTAFYLCASNPMDSRHTQYFGPGTRLTVL.

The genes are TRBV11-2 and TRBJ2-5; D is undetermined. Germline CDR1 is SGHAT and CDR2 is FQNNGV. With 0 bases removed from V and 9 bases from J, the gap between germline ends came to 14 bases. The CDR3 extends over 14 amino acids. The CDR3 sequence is CASSLDLGRRAQYF. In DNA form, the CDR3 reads TGTGCCAGCAGCTTAGATCTAGGCCGAAGGGCCCAGTACTTC.

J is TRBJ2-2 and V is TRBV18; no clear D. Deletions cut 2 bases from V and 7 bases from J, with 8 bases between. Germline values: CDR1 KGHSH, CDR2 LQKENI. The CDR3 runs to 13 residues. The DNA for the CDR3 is TGTGCCAGCTCACCAGGGGTTGGCGGGGAGCTGTTTTTT. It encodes CASSPGVGGELFF.

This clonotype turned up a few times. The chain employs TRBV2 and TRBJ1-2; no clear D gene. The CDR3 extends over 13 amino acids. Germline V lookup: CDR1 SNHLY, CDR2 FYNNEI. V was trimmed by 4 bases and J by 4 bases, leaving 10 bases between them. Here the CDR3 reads CASSVEPPYGYTF. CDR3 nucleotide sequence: TGTGCCAGCAGTGTGGAGCCTCCCTATGGCTACACCTTC.

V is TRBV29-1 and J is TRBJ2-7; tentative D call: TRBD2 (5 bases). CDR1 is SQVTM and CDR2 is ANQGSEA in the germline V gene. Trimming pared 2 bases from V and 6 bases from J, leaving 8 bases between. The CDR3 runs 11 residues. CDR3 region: CSVESGPEQYF. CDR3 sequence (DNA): TGCAGCGTTGAAAGCGGTCCCGAGCAGTACTTC.

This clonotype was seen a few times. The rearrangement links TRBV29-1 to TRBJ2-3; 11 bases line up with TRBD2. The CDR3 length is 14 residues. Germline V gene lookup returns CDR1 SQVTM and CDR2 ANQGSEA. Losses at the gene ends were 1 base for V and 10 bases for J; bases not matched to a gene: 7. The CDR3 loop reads CSVEVSGGAEAQYF. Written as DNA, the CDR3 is TGCAGCGTTGAAGTTAGCGGGGGGGCGGAGGCGCAGTATTTT.

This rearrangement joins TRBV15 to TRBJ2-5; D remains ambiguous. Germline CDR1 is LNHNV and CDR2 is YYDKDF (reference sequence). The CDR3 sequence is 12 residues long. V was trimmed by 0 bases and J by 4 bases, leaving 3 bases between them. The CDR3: CATSRDRETQYF. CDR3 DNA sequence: TGTGCCACCAGCAGAGATAGAGAGACCCAGTACTTC. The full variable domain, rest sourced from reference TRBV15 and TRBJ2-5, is DAMVIQNPRYQVTQFGKPVTLSCSQTLNHNVMYWYQQKSSQAPKLLFHYYDKDFNNEADTPDNFQSRRPNTSFCFLDIRSPGLGDTAMYLCATSRDRETQYFGPGTRLLVL.

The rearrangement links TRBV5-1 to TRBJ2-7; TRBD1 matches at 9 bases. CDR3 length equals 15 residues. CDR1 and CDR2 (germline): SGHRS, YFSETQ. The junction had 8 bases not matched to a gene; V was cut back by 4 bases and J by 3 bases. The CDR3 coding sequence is TGCGCCAGCAGCCTAAGGACAGGGGCGAACTACGAGCAGTACTTC. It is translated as CASSLRTGANYEQYF.

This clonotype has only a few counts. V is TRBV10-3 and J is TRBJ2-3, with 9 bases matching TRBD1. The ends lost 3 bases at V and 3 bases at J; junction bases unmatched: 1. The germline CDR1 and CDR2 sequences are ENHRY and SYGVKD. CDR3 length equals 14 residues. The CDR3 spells CAISDGQGTDTQYF. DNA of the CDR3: TGTGCCATCAGTGACGGACAGGGGACAGATACGCAGTATTTT.

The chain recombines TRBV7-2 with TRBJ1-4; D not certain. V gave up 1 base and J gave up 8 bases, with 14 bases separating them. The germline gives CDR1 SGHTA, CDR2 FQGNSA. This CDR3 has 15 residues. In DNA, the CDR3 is TGTGCCAGCAGCTTAGGAGGTAGAGCCCAGGAAAAACTGTTTTTT. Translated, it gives CASSLGGRAQEKLFF.